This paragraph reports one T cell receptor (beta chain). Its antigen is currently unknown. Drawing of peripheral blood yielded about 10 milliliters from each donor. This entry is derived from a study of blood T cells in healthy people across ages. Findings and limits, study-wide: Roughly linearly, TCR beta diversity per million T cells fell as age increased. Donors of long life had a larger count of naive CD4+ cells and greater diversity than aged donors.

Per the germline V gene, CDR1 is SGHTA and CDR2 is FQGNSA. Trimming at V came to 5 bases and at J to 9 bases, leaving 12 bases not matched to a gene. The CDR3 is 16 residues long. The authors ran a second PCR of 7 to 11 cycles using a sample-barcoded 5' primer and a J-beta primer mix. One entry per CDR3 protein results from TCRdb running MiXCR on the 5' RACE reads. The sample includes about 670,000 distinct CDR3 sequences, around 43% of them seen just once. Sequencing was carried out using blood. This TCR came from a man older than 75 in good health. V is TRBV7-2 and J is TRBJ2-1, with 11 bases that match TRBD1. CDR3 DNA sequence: TGTGCCAGCAGCCGAACCACCGGGACAGGGGGTGGTGAGCAGTTCTTC. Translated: CASSRTTGTGGGEQFF.